The TCR beta chain under discussion was sequenced for a study of blood T cells in healthy people across ages. This clonotype appeared a single time. A J-beta primer mix and a sample-barcoded 5' primer were used in a second PCR of roughly 6 to 11 cycles. From the 5' RACE reads, TCRdb called clonotypes with MiXCR, one entry per CDR3 protein. Of about 970,000 distinct CDR3 sequences in the sample, about 53% were seen once. The V end lost 4 bases, the J end lost 2 bases, and 15 bases lay between the germline ends. The CDR3 extends over 15 amino acids. In germline, CDR1 is DFQATT, CDR2 SNEGSKA (reference sequence).

What was sequenced was blood. The TCR sequence derives from a woman between 55 and 75 years old in good health. V is TRBV20-1 and J is TRBJ1-5; D is perhaps TRBD1 (5 bases). The CDR3: CSAIQGGRGNQPQHF. CDR3 bases: TGCAGTGCTATTCAGGGTGGTCGTGGCAATCAGCCCCAGCATTTT.